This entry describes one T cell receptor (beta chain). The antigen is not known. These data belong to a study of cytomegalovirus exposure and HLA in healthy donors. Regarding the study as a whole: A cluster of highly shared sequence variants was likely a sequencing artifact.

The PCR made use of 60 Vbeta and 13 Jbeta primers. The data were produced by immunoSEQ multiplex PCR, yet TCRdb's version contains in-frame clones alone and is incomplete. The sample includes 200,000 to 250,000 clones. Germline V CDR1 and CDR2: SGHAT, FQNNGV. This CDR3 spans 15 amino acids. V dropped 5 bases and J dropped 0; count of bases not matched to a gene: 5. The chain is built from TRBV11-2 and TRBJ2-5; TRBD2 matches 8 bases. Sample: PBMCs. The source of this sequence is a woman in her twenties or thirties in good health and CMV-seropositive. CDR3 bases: TGTGCCAGCAGCAGACTACTAGCGGACCAAGAGACCCAGTACTTC. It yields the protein CASSRLLADQETQYF. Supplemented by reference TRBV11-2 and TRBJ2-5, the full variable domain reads EAGVAQSPRYKIIEKRQSVAFWCNPISGHATLYWYQQILGQGPKLLIQFQNNGVVDDSQLPKDRFSAERLKGVDSTLKIQPAKLEDSAVYLCASSRLLADQETQYFGPGTRLLVL.